The source of this T cell receptor beta chain is a study of blood T cell repertoires in COVID-19. Overall study: Acute and convalescent COVID-19 samples came from the United States, Italy and Spain. Sample material is recorded as cDNA or gDNA derived from T cells, B-cell-depleted T cells, or PBMCs.

The V gene end was trimmed by 7 bases and the J gene end by 3 bases; junction bases not matched to a gene: 4. The CDR3 length is 13 residues. Germline-derived CDR1 and CDR2 are MDHEN and SYDVKM. Authors' analysis steps: Reference gene primers were amplified, and this amplification served to estimate nucleated cell counts. The assay was immunoSEQ multiplex PCR, and TCRdb's table has in-frame clones only and misses some. The V and J calls and the clone size are those of that table, but D and trimming were determined from the DNA. The sample consists of roughly 130,000 clones, about nine tenths of them appearing once.

The clonotype was recovered from a man in his fifties or sixties with active COVID-19. The J gene is TRBJ2-7, the V gene TRBV28; 9 bases align to TRBD1. Material: peripheral blood. CDR3 DNA: TGTGCCAGCACTACAGGGGGCCGCTACGAGCAGTACGTC. It specifies CASTTGGRYEQYV.